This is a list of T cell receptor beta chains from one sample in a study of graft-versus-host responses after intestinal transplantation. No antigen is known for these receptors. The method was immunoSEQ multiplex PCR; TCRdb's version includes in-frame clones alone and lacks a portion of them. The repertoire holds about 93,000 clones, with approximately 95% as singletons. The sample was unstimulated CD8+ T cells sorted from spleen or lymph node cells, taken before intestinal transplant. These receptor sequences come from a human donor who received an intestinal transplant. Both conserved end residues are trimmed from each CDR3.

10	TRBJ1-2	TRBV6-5	ASSLTGVGYT
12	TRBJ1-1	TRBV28	ASSLYRENTEAF
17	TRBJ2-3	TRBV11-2	ASSPTPGLAGESADTQY
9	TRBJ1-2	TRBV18	ASSHGGGYT
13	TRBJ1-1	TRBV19	ASSIDNSGQGEAF
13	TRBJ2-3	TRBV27	ASSLLRSATDTQY
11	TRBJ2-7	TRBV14	ASSQAGSYEQY
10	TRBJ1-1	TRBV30	AWTAGNTEAF
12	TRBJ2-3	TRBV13	ASSLAIGTDTQY
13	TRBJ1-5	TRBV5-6	ASSRGGGLGQPQH
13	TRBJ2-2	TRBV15	ATSRGRSNTGELF
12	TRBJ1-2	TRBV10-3	AISESEEGYGYT
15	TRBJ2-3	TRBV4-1	ASSHPGLAGDTDTQY
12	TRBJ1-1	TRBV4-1	ASSQISENTEAF
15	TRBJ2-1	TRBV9	ASSVVPGSLTYNEQF
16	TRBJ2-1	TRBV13	ASSLREGRGQIDNEQF
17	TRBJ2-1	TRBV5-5	ASSLMVRVAGGLGDEQF
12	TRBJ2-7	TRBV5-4	ASSPGDSNYEQY
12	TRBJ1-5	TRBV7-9	ASSSTTGTQPQH
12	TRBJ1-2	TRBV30	AWSGGGMDYGYT
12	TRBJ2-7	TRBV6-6	ASSMGQGIYEQY
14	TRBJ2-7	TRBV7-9	ASSSTRGGPFYEQY
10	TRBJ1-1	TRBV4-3	ASRPDRGEAF
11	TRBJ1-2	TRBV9	ASSVGIDYGYT
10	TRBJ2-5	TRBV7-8	ASTNSVETQY
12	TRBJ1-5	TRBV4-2	ASSRGQGTQPQH
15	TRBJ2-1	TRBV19	ASSSGLAVLVGNEQF
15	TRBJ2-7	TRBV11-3	ASSLGPRQGPLYEQY
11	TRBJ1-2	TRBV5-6	ASSPGQAGGYT
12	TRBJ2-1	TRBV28	ASSWTSGANEQF
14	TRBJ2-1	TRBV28	ASSSHHSFQGNEQF
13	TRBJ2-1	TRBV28	ASSFLPSGNNEQF
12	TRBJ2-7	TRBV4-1	ASSLAGENYEQY
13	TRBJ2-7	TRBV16	ASSRADSLSGEQY